A single sample is the source of the 32 T cell receptor beta chains below, sequenced in a study of blood T cell repertoires in COVID-19. Profiling relied on immunoSEQ multiplex PCR, and the TCRdb table lists in-frame clones only, not all of them. The data hold around 120,000 clones, with 88% observed a single time. The material sequenced was peripheral blood. Every receptor here comes from a man aged 50 to 59 with acute or convalescent COVID-19.

This chain connects TRBV4-3 to TRBJ2-1; D ambiguous. The CDR3 is made up of 16 amino acids. Per germline, CDR1 LGHNA and CDR2 YSLEER. The V end was cut by 2 bases, the J end by 1 base, with 12 bases between. CDR3 loop: CASSQNARVSYNEQFF. CDR3 nucleotide sequence: TGCGCCAGCAGCCAAAACGCCCGGGTGTCCTACAATGAGCAGTTCTTC.

The genes are TRBV7-8 and TRBJ2-3; D is ambiguous. The CDR3 is 14 amino acids. Trimming took 3 bases from V and 3 from J, leaving 10 bases between them. CDR1 and CDR2 from the germline V gene are SGHVS and FQNEAQ. The CDR3 here is CASSLGRSTDTQYF. CDR3 DNA: TGTGCCAGCAGCTTGGGCAGGTCGACAGATACGCAGTATTTT.

This clone was recorded only once. This chain uses TRBV7-9 with TRBJ1-1; TRBD1 agrees at 8 bases. J gave up 10 bases and V 5 bases, and 12 bases lay outside the gene matches. From germline, CDR1 is SEHNR and CDR2 FQNEAQ (reference sequence). There are 14 residues in the CDR3. In DNA form, the CDR3 reads TGTGCCAGCAGCGCGCAAACAGACAGGGGTCGAGCTTTCTTT. Protein: CASSAQTDRGRAFF.

This clone was seen only a few times. The J gene is TRBJ2-1, the V gene TRBV6-5; 8 bases line up with TRBD1. The germline V gene encodes CDR1 MNHEY and CDR2 SVGAGI. The CDR3 has 15 residues. Trimming took 4 bases from V and 6 from J; bases not matched to a gene: 8. Here the CDR3 DNA reads TGTGCCAGCAGTTTCCGGGACAGGTCAATCAATGAGCAGTTCTTC. Translation: CASSFRDRSINEQFF.

The rearrangement uses TRBV5-1 and TRBJ2-2; maybe TRBD1 (6 bases). Germline CDR1 reads SGHRS; CDR2 reads YFSETQ. Trimming removed 4 bases from V and 2 bases from J, with 18 bases in between. This CDR3 is built from 17 residues. The CDR3 reads CASSPPGLGANTGELFF. As DNA, the CDR3 is TGCGCCAGCAGCCCCCCCGGGTTGGGGGCAAACACCGGGGAGCTGTTTTTT.

The chain carries TRBV3-1 (or the pseudogene TRBV3-2) and TRBJ2-7; 8 bases fit TRBD2. Per the germline V gene, CDR1 is LGHDT and CDR2 is YNNKEL (reference sequence). The CDR3 covers 13 residues. V shed 4 bases, J shed 3 bases, and the junction held 2 bases outside the gene matches. The CDR3 bases are TGTGCCAGCAGCCCCGGGACTAGCTACGAGCAGTACTTC. The encoded protein is CASSPGTSYEQYF.

The CDR3 sequence: CASSISGSANEQFF. The CDR3 nucleotides are TGTGCCAGTAGTATCAGCGGGAGCGCCAATGAGCAGTTCTTC. This chain connects TRBV19 to TRBJ2-1; TRBD2 aligns across 8 bases. Germline V gene sequence: CDR1 LNHDA, CDR2 SQIVND (reference sequence). The V and J ends lost 3 bases and 6 bases, in that order; junction bases with no gene match: 4. The CDR3 runs to 14 residues.

The chain uses TRBV12-3 or TRBV12-4 and TRBJ1-4, with D uncertain. The CDR3 extends over 13 amino acids. Trimming took off 1 base at V and 5 bases at J, with 5 bases between the two ends. In DNA form, the CDR3 reads TGTGCCAGCAGTTTAGTCTCCAATGAAAAACTGTTTTTT. It yields the protein CASSLVSNEKLFF.

This sequence joins TRBV30 and TRBJ2-2; possible D gene TRBD1, 5 bases. Germline CDR1 GTSNPN, CDR2 SVGIG (reference sequence). V was shortened by 8 bases and J by 3 bases, with 10 bases between the two germline ends. The CDR3 is made up of 12 amino acids. This CDR3 is CATKGDTGELFF. In DNA, the CDR3 is TGTGCCACGAAAGGGGACACCGGGGAGCTGTTTTTT.

V and J are TRBV6-2 or TRBV6-3 and TRBJ2-7; a possible D gene is TRBD1 (5 bases). CDR3 length: 15 amino acids. Germline CDR1 and CDR2: MNHEY and SVGEGT. V lost 1 base to trimming and J lost 1 base, with 11 bases between them. The CDR3 loop reads CASSYLVRGSYEQYF. CDR3 DNA sequence: TGTGCCAGCAGTTACTTGGTAAGGGGATCCTACGAGCAGTACTTC.

This chain uses TRBV24-1 with TRBJ1-1, with D uncertain. Germline CDR1 reads KGHDR; CDR2 reads SFDVKD. Trimming left V 0 bases short and J 2 bases short, with 6 bases between. CDR3 length equals 14 residues. The chain's CDR3 is CATSDLTVNTEAFF. The CDR3 region has the DNA TGTGCCACCAGTGATTTGACGGTTAACACTGAAGCTTTCTTT.

This chain joins TRBV6-5 and TRBJ1-2, with D possibly matching TRBD1 (6 bases). Germline V lookup: CDR1 MNHEY, CDR2 SVGAGI. The ends were cut back, 6 bases at V and 8 bases at J, with 16 bases in the middle. CDR3 size: 13 residues. The CDR3 DNA sequence: TGTGCCAGCAGCCGACAGGCCCTCTACGGCTACACCTTC. Translated: CASSRQALYGYTF.

The chain has TRBV7-8 and TRBJ2-7, with 8 bases fitting TRBD2. The CDR3 extends over 14 amino acids. Germline V gene lookup returns CDR1 SGHVS and CDR2 FQNEAQ. The V and J ends lost 3 bases and 3 bases, in that order; junction bases with no gene match: 4. The CDR3, as DNA: TGTGCCAGCAGCTTGGGACTAGTCATCTACGAGCAGTACTTC. Translation gives CASSLGLVIYEQYF.

This clone appeared once. At one end, the junction sequence differs from germline, possibly due to a read error. The chain is built from TRBV2 and TRBJ2-1; 8 nucleotides line up with TRBD2. This CDR3 has 15 amino acids. The germline V gene encodes CDR1 SNHLY and CDR2 FYNNEI. Here the CDR3 DNA reads TGTGCCAGCAGTAAAGCGGGAGCTGGGTACAATGAGCAGTTCTTC. This encodes CASSKAGAGYNEQFF.

The rearrangement links TRBV5-6 to TRBJ1-1; D is perhaps TRBD1 (6 bases). Germline V CDR1 and CDR2: SGHDT, YYEEEE. This CDR3 comprises 16 residues. The V end lost 4 bases, the J end lost 5 bases, and 21 bases lay between the germline ends. The CDR3: CASSTWTVSGRTEAFF. As DNA, the CDR3 is TGTGCCAGCAGCACATGGACAGTTTCGGGGCGGACTGAAGCTTTCTTT.

The chain joins TRBV27 to TRBJ1-3; the match to TRBD1 covers 7 bases. J was trimmed by 4 bases and V by 5 bases; bases with no gene match: 11. The CDR3 is 16 amino acids. The germline CDR1 and CDR2 sequences are MNHEY and SMNVEV (reference sequence). As DNA, the CDR3 is TGTGCCAGCAGTCCTCCGACAGGGCCCGTGGGAAACACCATATATTTT. Translated, it gives CASSPPTGPVGNTIYF.

CDR3 DNA sequence: TGTGCCAGCTCACCAGAGCGGGGGGCCCAGCCCCAGCATTTT. Encoded protein: CASSPERGAQPQHF. The chain is built from TRBV18 and TRBJ1-5, with D possibly being TRBD1 (6 bases). This CDR3 is 14 amino acids long. The V end was cut by 2 bases, the J end by 7 bases, with 12 bases between. Germline V CDR1 and CDR2: KGHSH, LQKENI.

This clone was detected a few times. The J gene is TRBJ2-1, the V gene TRBV30, with 12 nucleotides matching TRBD2. Per the germline V gene, CDR1 is GTSNPN and CDR2 is SVGIG (reference sequence). This CDR3 spans 14 amino acids. After removal of 2 bases from V and 8 bases from J, the junction contained 4 bases not matched to a gene. The DNA of the CDR3 is TGTGCCTGGAGTCGACGGACTAGCGGGGATGAGCAGTTCTTC. The encoded protein is CAWSRRTSGDEQFF.

The chain uses TRBV19 and TRBJ2-1; a weak D match, TRBD2 (6 bases). V lost 5 bases to trimming and J lost 5 bases, with 10 bases between them. CDR1 LNHDA and CDR2 SQIVND come from the germline V gene (reference sequence). The CDR3 contains 13 residues. CDR3 residues: CASSSGLNNEQFF. CDR3 coding DNA: TGTGCCAGTAGTTCGGGACTGAACAATGAGCAGTTCTTC.

This rearrangement joins TRBV20-1 to TRBJ2-3, with D uncertain. The ends were cut back, 3 bases at V and 2 bases at J, with 12 bases in the middle. The CDR3 has 14 amino acids. Germline V gene sequence: CDR1 DFQATT, CDR2 SNEGSKA (reference sequence). The CDR3 DNA follows: TGCAGTGCTAGTCTACGGCAGGTCACAGATACGCAGTATTTT. It specifies CSASLRQVTDTQYF.

This clone was counted a few times. The CDR3 is CAWSRLANTGELFF. CDR3 DNA sequence: TGTGCCTGGAGTAGACTAGCAAACACCGGGGAGCTGTTTTTT. This rearrangement joins TRBV30 to TRBJ2-2; TRBD2 matches 7 bases. After removal of 2 bases from V and 2 bases from J, the junction contained 2 bases not matched to a gene. The CDR3 spans 14 residues. Germline CDR1 is GTSNPN and CDR2 is SVGIG (reference sequence).

This chain links TRBV5-5 with TRBJ2-1; 7 bases are shared with TRBD2. The V and J ends lost 4 bases and 4 bases, in that order; junction bases with no gene match: 17. The CDR3 length is 18 residues. Germline lookup yields CDR1 SGHKS and CDR2 YYEKEE (reference sequence). The CDR3 nucleotides are TGTGCCAGCAGCCGCGCGTCGGGGGGAAGGTGGGTGTACAATGAGCAGTTCTTC. Residues: CASSRASGGRWVYNEQFF.

The genes are TRBV6-6 and TRBJ2-5, with 7 positions matching TRBD2. J was trimmed by 4 bases and V by 10 bases; bases with no gene match: 12. The CDR3 has 14 residues. Germline CDR1 reads MNHNY; CDR2 reads SVGAGI (reference sequence). Written as DNA, the CDR3 is TGTGCCACGGGCGGAGGAGCGGGAATAGAGACCCAGTACTTC. Its translation: CATGGGAGIETQYF.

V gene TRBV27 combines with J gene TRBJ1-5, with TRBD1 identical over 8 bases. Per germline, CDR1 MNHEY and CDR2 SMNVEV (reference sequence). The V and J ends lost 5 bases and 2 bases, in that order; junction bases with no gene match: 11. The CDR3 length is 17 residues. In DNA form, the CDR3 reads TGTGCCAGCAGTATGACAGGGGCTGGTTCTGGCAATCAGCCCCAGCATTTT. Its protein is CASSMTGAGSGNQPQHF.

The chain recombines TRBV27 with TRBJ2-1; D gene uncertain. The V end lost 3 bases, the J end lost 3 bases, and 15 bases lay between the germline ends. This CDR3 has 16 residues. Germline V CDR1 and CDR2: MNHEY, SMNVEV (reference sequence). The CDR3 nucleotides read TGTGCCAGCAGTTTTCCGGTGGGCGTGGGCTACAATGAGCAGTTCTTC. Encoded protein: CASSFPVGVGYNEQFF.

The V call is TRBV4-3, the J call TRBJ2-4, with D possibly TRBD1 on 6 matching bases. The CDR3 loop spans 14 amino acids. Germline CDR1 and CDR2: LGHNA and YSLEER. Between the trimmed V and J ends, which lost 0 bases and 15 bases, there was a span of 18 bases. The CDR3 DNA follows: TGCGCCAGCAGCCAAGATTGGGTGAGACAGGCCCTGTACTTC. This translates into CASSQDWVRQALYF.

This clone was recorded only once. This chain joins TRBV7-2 and TRBJ2-7; 8 positions agree with TRBD1. V trimming: 5 bases; J trimming: 3 bases; junction bases outside the gene matches: 3. Germline loops: CDR1 SGHTA, CDR2 FQGNSA. The length of the CDR3 is 13 residues. The DNA of the CDR3 is TGTGCCAGCAGCCCGACAGGGGACTACGAGCAGTACTTC. Protein: CASSPTGDYEQYF.

The chain has TRBV6-5 and TRBJ2-1; 9 bases are a match to TRBD2. Germline CDR1 reads MNHEY; CDR2 reads SVGAGI. V lost 6 bases and J lost 7; bases outside the gene matches: 10. The CDR3 runs 15 residues. This CDR3 is CASRSSGDPWNEQFF. The CDR3 nucleotides read TGTGCCAGCAGATCTAGCGGGGACCCCTGGAATGAGCAGTTCTTC.

The chain carries TRBV25-1 and TRBJ1-3; D uncertain. Germline CDR1 is MGHDK and CDR2 is SYGVNS. Trimming stripped 2 bases from V and 3 bases from J, with 17 bases between. This CDR3 has 17 residues. The CDR3 DNA follows: TGTGCCAGCAGTGAAGCCTCCCGGGGATGGATTGGAAACACCATATATTTT. Protein: CASSEASRGWIGNTIYF.

The genes are TRBV6-1 and TRBJ2-3; D may be TRBD2 (5 bases). Germline-derived CDR1 and CDR2 are MNHNS and SASEGT. V was cut by 3 bases and J by 0 bases, with 13 bases left in between. The CDR3 covers 16 residues. CDR3 bases: TGTGCCAGCAGTGAGACGGTGGGGAGTAGCACAGATACGCAGTATTTT. Protein: CASSETVGSSTDTQYF.

The J gene is TRBJ2-7, the V gene TRBV5-1; 8 bases line up with TRBD1. The trim removed 0 bases at V and 2 bases at J, leaving 7 bases unmatched. Germline V lookup: CDR1 SGHRS, CDR2 YFSETQ. The CDR3 covers 16 residues. The CDR3 region has the DNA TGCGCCAGCAGCTTGGCCTGGGGACAGGTCCCCTACGAGCAGTACTTC. Protein product: CASSLAWGQVPYEQYF.

The chain joins TRBV2 to TRBJ1-1; 9 bases are a match to TRBD1. Germline V gene sequence: CDR1 SNHLY, CDR2 FYNNEI. The CDR3 consists of 14 residues. Trimming cost V 6 bases and J 0 bases; bases outside gene matches: 2. CDR3 coding DNA: TGTGCCAGCAGGGGACAGGGAGTGAACACTGAAGCTTTCTTT. Translated, it gives CASRGQGVNTEAFF. Full variable domain (missing parts from reference TRBV2 and TRBJ1-1): EPEVTQTPSHQVTQMGQEVILRCVPISNHLYFYWYRQILGQKVEFLVSFYNNEISEKSEIFDDQFSVERPDGSNFTLKIRSTKLEDSAMYFCASRGQGVNTEAFFGQGTRLTVV.